The 14 T cell receptor beta chains presented below share a single source sample, sequenced in a study of graft-versus-host responses after intestinal transplantation. These TCRs' antigens remain unknown. Only in-frame clones appear in the TCRdb table, and some are missing; sequencing was by immunoSEQ multiplex PCR. Of 100,000 or so clones in the sample, 91% are singletons; the top ten hold about 0.18%. The specimen was unstimulated CD4+ T cells sorted from spleen or lymph node cells, collected before transplant. Source of these receptors: a human donor who was the organ donor for an intestinal transplant.

The chain carries TRBV20-1 and TRBJ2-5; tentatively, D is TRBD2 (6 bases). V lost 7 bases, J lost 5 bases, and 11 bases lay in between. The CDR3 has 11 residues. CDR1 and CDR2 from the germline V gene are DFQATT and SNEGSKA (reference sequence). The CDR3 here is CSVGRGETQYF. Here the CDR3 DNA reads TGCAGTGTTGGACGGGGGGAGACCCAGTACTTC.

The chain joins TRBV10-3 to TRBJ2-4, with TRBD2 identical over 10 bases. This CDR3 is 13 amino acids long. V lost 4 bases and J lost 6; bases outside the gene matches: 0. CDR1 is ENHRY and CDR2 is SYGVKD in the germline V gene. The CDR3 loop is CAISGTSGNIQYF. CDR3 sequence (DNA): TGTGCCATCAGTGGGACTAGCGGAAACATTCAGTACTTC.

The sample holds one count of this clone. V gene TRBV2 combines with J gene TRBJ1-6, with 8 bases lining up with TRBD1. The CDR3 runs 14 residues. V dropped 7 bases and J dropped 6; count of bases not matched to a gene: 5. Per germline, CDR1 SNHLY and CDR2 FYNNEI. The CDR3 loop reads CASNRDRTNSPLHF. The CDR3 region has the DNA TGTGCCAGCAACAGGGACAGGACTAATTCACCCCTCCACTTT.

The chain carries TRBV5-4 and TRBJ1-2, with 8 bases matching TRBD1. V lost 4 bases to trimming and J lost 0 bases; unmatched junction nucleotides: 14. Looked up from germline, CDR1 is SGHNT and CDR2 is YYREEE (reference sequence). The CDR3 contains 18 residues. The CDR3 loop reads CASSQKRTGFQANYGYTF. The CDR3 DNA sequence: TGTGCCAGCAGCCAGAAGAGGACAGGGTTCCAAGCTAACTATGGCTACACCTTC.

V and J are TRBV19 and TRBJ1-2; TRBD1 is a possible D gene (6 bases). Germline assignment: CDR1 LNHDA and CDR2 SQIVND (reference sequence). V dropped 3 bases and J dropped 0 bases, with 14 bases sitting between them. The CDR3 is made up of 16 amino acids. The CDR3 nucleotides read TGTGCCAGTAGTATCTCCGGGACACCACCTAACTATGGCTACACCTTC. Amino acids: CASSISGTPPNYGYTF.

V is TRBV9 and J is TRBJ2-1; TRBD2 matches 14 bases. The CDR3 runs 20 residues. Germline assignment: CDR1 SGDLS and CDR2 YYNGEE. The J segment lost 5 bases and the V segment lost 5 bases, leaving 18 bases of the junction unmatched. In nucleotides, the CDR3 is TGTGCCAGCAGTCCAGAAACGAGGGGACTAGCGGGGGTTCGGGACAATGAGCAGTTCTTC. It is translated as CASSPETRGLAGVRDNEQFF.

The chain employs TRBV5-8 and TRBJ2-1; a weak D match, TRBD1 (5 bases). CDR1 is SGHTS and CDR2 is YDEGEE in the germline V gene. V was cut by 2 bases and J by 1 base, with 7 bases left in between. The length of the CDR3 is 14 residues. The DNA of the CDR3 is TGTGCCAGCAGCTTTCAGGGTTCCTACAATGAGCAGTTCTTC. Its protein is CASSFQGSYNEQFF.

This clone was picked up one time. The chain has TRBV19 and TRBJ2-2; D perhaps matches TRBD2 (5 bases). With 5 bases removed from V and 0 bases from J, the gap between germline ends came to 10 bases. CDR1 is LNHDA and CDR2 is SQIVND in the germline V gene (reference sequence). This CDR3 comprises 15 residues. The CDR3: CASSSLLANTGELFF. Written as DNA, the CDR3 is TGTGCCAGTAGTTCCCTACTAGCGAACACCGGGGAGCTGTTTTTT.

The chain uses TRBV2 and TRBJ1-6; no firm D call. V lost 7 bases and J 6 bases, leaving 13 bases between the germline ends. The CDR3 sequence is 14 residues long. CDR1 is SNHLY, CDR2 FYNNEI, per germline. In DNA form, the CDR3 reads TGTGCCAGCAAAATTCCGTCACTTAATTCACCCCTCCACTTT. This encodes CASKIPSLNSPLHF.

V is TRBV7-2 and J is TRBJ1-1; TRBD1 is a possible D gene (5 bases). The CDR3 has 17 residues. Germline V gene sequence: CDR1 SGHTA, CDR2 FQGNSA. V was trimmed by 6 bases and J by 0 bases, leaving 20 bases between them. The DNA for the CDR3 is TGTGCCAGCAGAACCGGGGGGGAAGGTCGGATGAACACTGAAGCTTTCTTT. This sequence encodes CASRTGGEGRMNTEAFF.

The chain carries TRBV9 and TRBJ2-7; TRBD2 aligns across 11 bases. Per germline, CDR1 SGDLS and CDR2 YYNGEE. The CDR3 loop spans 15 amino acids. Trimming cost V 4 bases and J 3 bases; bases outside gene matches: 6. The CDR3 region has the DNA TGTGCCAGCAGCACAGGACTAGCGGGCGGCTACGAGCAGTACTTC. The encoded protein is CASSTGLAGGYEQYF.

The table lists this clone with a count of one. This sequence joins TRBV4-1 and TRBJ2-1; 9 bases are shared with TRBD1. CDR1 MGHRA and CDR2 YSYEKL come from the germline V gene. This CDR3 has 16 amino acids. Trimming removed 1 base from V and 3 bases from J; junction bases left unmatched: 4. The CDR3 DNA reads as TGCGCCAGCAGCCAAGGACGGACAGGGGTCTACAATGAGCAGTTCTTC. Translating gives CASSQGRTGVYNEQFF.

This chain links TRBV4-1 with TRBJ1-3, with TRBD1 identical over 7 bases. CDR3 length: 17 residues. The junction had 11 bases not matched to a gene; V was cut back by 4 bases and J by 2 bases. Germline CDR1 MGHRA, CDR2 YSYEKL. The CDR3 sequence is CASSPYSGTVPGNTIYF. Here the CDR3 DNA reads TGCGCCAGCAGCCCCTACAGTGGGACAGTTCCTGGAAACACCATATATTTT.

The genes are TRBV15 and TRBJ1-4; possible D gene TRBD1, 5 bases. Germline lookup yields CDR1 LNHNV and CDR2 YYDKDF (reference sequence). The CDR3 covers 14 residues. V was shortened by 0 bases and J by 6 bases, with 8 bases between the two germline ends. Here the CDR3 reads CATSRDIRDEKLFF. For the CDR3, the DNA is TGTGCCACCAGCAGAGATATCAGGGATGAAAAACTGTTTTTT.